This T cell receptor (beta chain) was sequenced in a study of blood T cell repertoires in COVID-19 (TCRdb year 2020). Background for the entire study: Collaborator samples came from the United States, Italy and Spain and covered acute and convalescent phases of COVID-19. Subjects who had been exposed to COVID-19, were actively infected with it, or had recovered from it provided the deeply sampled blood TCRbeta repertoires that made up the dataset. Nearly every sample came with metadata listing a de-identified subject ID, COVID-19 status, age in years and sex. A freely available public database, intended as a resource for researchers studying the immune response to SARS-CoV-2, is where the repertoires were released. Where available, HLA class I and class II types were obtained from metadata supplied by the sample provider rather than from assay-based typing. The prospective study material was composed of cDNA or gDNA derived from T cells, B-cell-depleted T cells, or PBMCs. Samples were obtained from the ongoing ImmuneRACE study (first 160 participants) and from 1,000 to 1,500 subjects provided by 6 global collaborators. Here is what the overall study found, with its caveats: The quantity of clinical and demographic metadata differed by source and by participant and was supplied without curation.

The germline V gene gives CDR1 as MNHEY and CDR2 as SVGAGI. Relative to germline, V is missing 4 bases and J is missing 3 bases, with 11 bases of the junction outside any gene match. The CDR3 runs 16 amino acids, cysteine and phenylalanine included. Of all the DNA, just the CDR3 is kept, 48 bases in frame from base 1. The immunoSEQ Assay, a bias-controlled multiplex PCR, was used to amplify TCRbeta CDR3 regions from genomic DNA. The paper's data handling went like this. The number of nucleated cells in each sample was estimated by amplification of reference gene primers within the assay. To quantify the absolute abundance of each unique TCRbeta CDR3 rearrangement, sequence reads were collapsed and filtered. For each sample, productive Simpson clonality was calculated by taking the square root of Simpson's diversity index across productive rearrangements. The table was pulled from immuneACCESS by TCRdb, which kept in-frame rearrangements only. Such tables lose some clones; where checked, under half of the loss comes from unresolved V genes, and the rest has no known cause. V, J and clone size are taken as reported in that table, and D and trimming were inferred from the DNA itself. This sample lists 79,000 or so clones; 87% were detected once. In total, the top ten clones hold 0.85% to 1.2% of the sample.

Whole blood was collected in K2EDTA tubes by collaborating institutions according to the institutions' own protocols. Collaborator samples were shipped for TCRbeta analysis as frozen whole blood, isolated PBMCs, or DNA extracted from either sample type. A remark on this clone: Its antigen target is currently unknown. Base-call qualities are not available, and no considerably larger clone is one nucleotide away.

The chain employs TRBV6-5 and TRBJ1-1; 7 middle bases align to TRBD1. Sequencing was done on a sample of peripheral blood. The receptor was derived from a human donor in a cohort sampled during active COVID-19. The encoded CDR3 is CASSSGQVYRDTEAFF. The DNA sequence is as follows: TGTGCCAGCAGTTCCGGACAGGTTTATAGGGACACTGAAGCTTTCTTT.